This T cell receptor (beta chain) comes out of a study of beta chain features in type 1 diabetes. Germline V gene sequence: CDR1 SEHNR, CDR2 FQNEAQ (reference sequence). V dropped 5 bases and J dropped 3; count of bases not matched to a gene: 5. There are 15 residues in the CDR3. This clone was seen a few times. Its antigen is as yet unknown. Every bit of the isolated RNA underwent reverse transcription, so sequencing read expressed TCRB transcripts. Method: immunoSEQ multiplex PCR; TCRdb's copy keeps in-frame clones and lacks some. The table has over 200,000 clones, 9.5% to 13% seen once. Every sorted population was more than 95% pure. Study-wide findings and caveats: Moderate yet significant TCRB CDR3 shortening was seen in Type 1 diabetes patients in all four CD4+ subsets. Unsettled here was the matter of whether HLA type influences TCRB rearrangement.

The TCR was taken from a man aged 30 to 45 with type 1 diabetes. Sequenced input: naive CD4+ T cells from blood. J is TRBJ2-3 and V is TRBV7-9; 10 bases map to TRBD2. In DNA form, the CDR3 reads TGTGCCAGCAGCCGTCTAGCGGGGGCTACAGATACGCAGTATTTT. Residues: CASSRLAGATDTQYF. The full variable domain, completed using reference TRBV7-9 and TRBJ2-3, is DTGVSQNPRHKITKRGQNVTFRCDPISEHNRLYWYRQTLGQGPEFLTYFQNEAQLEKSRLLSDRFSAERPKGSFSTLEIQRTEQGDSAMYLCASSRLAGATDTQYFGPGTRLTVL.